The 21 T cell receptor beta chains in this list originate from one sample, sequenced in a study of CD8 T cells in Susac syndrome. With random hexamers, reverse transcription was performed on about 0.5 to 1 ug of RNA. TCRdb reanalysed the immunoSEQ multiplex PCR reads using MiXCR and keeps one entry per CDR3 protein. Here the sample spans over 150,000 distinct CDR3 sequences, roughly 96% being singletons. The sequencing input was CD4+ T cells from PBMCs. Receptors originate from a human donor with multiple sclerosis.

V and J are TRBV18 and TRBJ2-1; D is perhaps TRBD1 or TRBD2 (5 bases each). CDR1 is KGHSH and CDR2 is LQKENI in the germline V gene. The CDR3 covers 15 residues. V was trimmed by 1 base and J by 5 bases, leaving 12 bases between them. The CDR3 coding sequence is TGTGCCAGCTCACCACAACGGGACGCCCACAATGAGCAGTTCTTC. Its translation: CASSPQRDAHNEQFF.

The V and J genes are TRBV19 and TRBJ1-2; no reliable D call. Germline V gene lookup returns CDR1 LNHDA and CDR2 SQIVND (reference sequence). The CDR3 is 14 amino acids. The V and J ends lost 3 bases and 7 bases respectively, with 15 bases between them. In DNA, the CDR3 is TGTGCCAGTAGTATCAGAGGGCGCGGGAGTGGCTACACCTTC. Protein sequence: CASSIRGRGSGYTF.

The rearrangement links TRBV5-1 to TRBJ1-4, with 8 bases matching TRBD1. The CDR3 runs to 14 residues. Germline trimming cut 2 bases from V and 5 bases from J; bases unmatched to any gene: 2. Germline CDR1 SGHRS, CDR2 YFSETQ. The CDR3 coding sequence is TGCGCCAGCAGCTTAAGGGACAGGAATGAAAAACTGTTTTTT. As protein: CASSLRDRNEKLFF. Full variable domain (remainder filled in from reference TRBV5-1 and TRBJ1-4): KAGVTQTPRYLIKTRGQQVTLSCSPISGHRSVSWYQQTPGQGLQFLFEYFSETQRNKGNFPGRFSGRQFSNSRSEMNVSTLELGDSALYLCASSLRDRNEKLFFGSGTQLSVL.

This clonotype was picked up one time. The gene calls are TRBV7-9 and TRBJ1-1; 11 bases are a match to TRBD1. Losses at the gene ends were 3 bases for V and 6 bases for J; bases not matched to a gene: 6. The length of the CDR3 is 15 residues. Germline CDR1 and CDR2: SEHNR and FQNEAQ (reference sequence). The CDR3 DNA reads as TGTGCCAGCAGCTTTTGGGACAGGGGGTCCGCTGAAGCTTTCTTT. It encodes CASSFWDRGSAEAFF. The whole variable domain, filled in from reference TRBV7-9 and TRBJ1-1, reads DTGVSQNPRHKITKRGQNVTFRCDPISEHNRLYWYRQTLGQGPEFLTYFQNEAQLEKSRLLSDRFSAERPKGSFSTLEIQRTEQGDSAMYLCASSFWDRGSAEAFFGQGTRLTVV.

The chain couples TRBV20-1 to TRBJ2-5, with a weak D call TRBD1 (5 bases). This CDR3 spans 14 amino acids. V was pared by 5 bases and J by 4 bases, with 17 bases between. The germline V gene has CDR1 DFQATT and CDR2 SNEGSKA (reference sequence). This CDR3 reads CSALEGARPETQYF. The CDR3 coding sequence is TGCAGTGCTTTGGAAGGGGCCCGACCAGAGACCCAGTACTTC.

J is TRBJ2-7 and V is TRBV4-1; 12 positions match TRBD2. Germline V lookup: CDR1 MGHRA, CDR2 YSYEKL. The CDR3 length is 15 residues. The trim removed 4 bases at V and 4 bases at J, leaving 5 bases unmatched. The CDR3 here is CASSRGTSGLYEQYF. CDR3 nucleotide sequence: TGCGCCAGCAGCCGAGGGACTAGCGGGTTGTACGAGCAGTACTTC.

DNA for the CDR3: TGTGCCAGCAGCCGCAGCCCGACAGGGGACGGGGAGACCCAGTACTTC. Translated, it gives CASSRSPTGDGETQYF. V and J are TRBV3-1 and TRBJ2-5; TRBD1 matches 8 bases. CDR3 length equals 16 residues. Germline CDR1 LGHDT, CDR2 YNNKEL (reference sequence). The J segment lost 5 bases and the V segment lost 4 bases, leaving 12 bases of the junction unmatched.

The chain carries TRBV15 and TRBJ2-2, with 7 bases that match TRBD1. Germline V gene sequence: CDR1 LNHNV, CDR2 YYDKDF (reference sequence). CDR3 length equals 14 residues. The V segment lost 1 base and the J segment 9 bases; nucleotides outside the gene matches: 5. The CDR3 region has the DNA TGTGCCACCAGCAGAGGACAGGGCGTCCGGGAGCTGTTTTTT. Its protein is CATSRGQGVRELFF.

This chain joins TRBV30 and TRBJ1-1; unclear D gene. Trimming shortened V by 2 bases and J by 6 bases, and 7 bases separated the two germline ends. Germline assignment: CDR1 GTSNPN and CDR2 SVGIG (reference sequence). This CDR3 comprises 11 residues. CDR3 amino acids: CAWSRAPEAFF. CDR3 DNA sequence: TGTGCCTGGAGTAGGGCTCCTGAAGCTTTCTTT. Variable domain in full (rest from reference TRBV30 and TRBJ1-1): SQTIHQWPATLVQPVGSPLSLECTVEGTSNPNLYWYRQAAGRGLQLLFYSVGIGQISSEVPQNLSASRPQDRQFILSSKKLLLSDSGFYLCAWSRAPEAFFGQGTRLTVV.

V and J are TRBV2 and TRBJ1-1; possibly TRBD1 for D (5 bases). With 6 bases removed from V and 8 bases from J, the gap between germline ends came to 19 bases. This CDR3 region has 14 residues. Germline loops: CDR1 SNHLY, CDR2 FYNNEI. CDR3 amino acids: CASRRGEVDSEAFF. The CDR3 DNA sequence: TGTGCCAGCAGGAGGGGAGAGGTAGATTCGGAAGCTTTCTTT.

This clonotype is a singleton in its sample. The chain recombines TRBV30 with TRBJ1-5, with TRBD1 matching 8 bases. Germline V gene lookup returns CDR1 GTSNPN and CDR2 SVGIG (reference sequence). The CDR3 has 14 amino acids. Losses at the gene ends were 0 bases for V and 5 bases for J; bases not matched to a gene: 3. CDR3 sequence reads: CAWSVQGGHQPQHF. The DNA for the CDR3 is TGTGCCTGGAGTGTACAGGGGGGACATCAGCCCCAGCATTTT.

The chain uses TRBV7-3 and TRBJ2-3; TRBD2 matches at 8 bases. This CDR3 region has 14 residues. The germline gives CDR1 SGHTA, CDR2 FQGTGA. With 5 bases clipped from V and 1 base from J, the junction kept 2 bases outside the gene matches. CDR3 sequence: CASSPGLGTDTQYF. The DNA for the CDR3 is TGTGCCAGCAGCCCGGGACTAGGCACAGATACGCAGTATTTT. Full variable domain (missing parts from reference TRBV7-3 and TRBJ2-3): GAGVSQTPSNKVTEKGKYVELRCDPISGHTALYWYRQSLGQGPEFLIYFQGTGAADDSGLPNDRFFAVRPEGSVSTLKIQRTERGDSAVYLCASSPGLGTDTQYFGPGTRLTVL.

The chain carries TRBV3-1 and TRBJ2-4; the match to TRBD2 covers 15 bases. CDR1 is LGHDT, CDR2 YNNKEL, per germline (reference sequence). The CDR3 loop spans 18 amino acids. Unmatched junction bases numbered 5, after V lost 4 bases and J lost 1 base. CDR3 region: CASSLGLAGGLAKNIQYF. For the CDR3, the DNA is TGTGCCAGCAGCCTGGGACTAGCGGGAGGCTTGGCCAAAAACATTCAGTACTTC.

The rearrangement uses TRBV5-1 and TRBJ2-5; 10 nucleotides match TRBD2. CDR3 length: 13 residues. Trimming removed 9 bases from V and 5 bases from J; junction bases left unmatched: 7. CDR1 SGHRS and CDR2 YFSETQ come from the germline V gene. CDR3 amino acids: CATSTSGYETQYF. CDR3 bases: TGCGCCACGTCGACTAGCGGGTATGAGACCCAGTACTTC.

This clonotype was counted a single time. This sequence joins TRBV2 and TRBJ1-1; D uncertain. CDR3 length: 14 residues. The V gene's germline CDR1 is SNHLY and CDR2 FYNNEI. Trimming shortened V by 6 bases and J by 5 bases, and 16 bases separated the two germline ends. In DNA, the CDR3 is TGTGCCAGCAGGGACCTAAGAACGGGGACTGAAGCTTTCTTT. Its translation is CASRDLRTGTEAFF.

The CDR3 bases are TGTGCCAGCAGTGAAGCGCTTCGAGGTGAGCAGTTCTTC. Translated: CASSEALRGEQFF. V usage is TRBV2 and J usage is TRBJ2-1; D gene ambiguous. Germline-derived CDR1 and CDR2 are SNHLY and FYNNEI. V was shortened by 0 bases and J by 9 bases, with 9 bases between the two germline ends. This CDR3 has 13 residues.

This chain uses TRBV20-1 with TRBJ2-2; D uncertain. This CDR3 region has 13 residues. Trimming pared 6 bases from V and 6 bases from J, leaving 14 bases between. Germline lookup yields CDR1 DFQATT and CDR2 SNEGSKA (reference sequence). The CDR3 sequence is CSAPGRSAGELFF. The CDR3 DNA reads as TGCAGTGCCCCTGGGCGGTCGGCCGGGGAGCTGTTTTTT.

The chain links TRBV30 to TRBJ2-5; a possible D gene is TRBD2 (6 bases). The germline CDR1 and CDR2 sequences are GTSNPN and SVGIG (reference sequence). V was shortened by 5 bases and J by 3 bases, with 10 bases between the two germline ends. The CDR3 runs 12 residues. This CDR3 is CAWGGGKETQYF. In DNA, the CDR3 is TGTGCCTGGGGGGGAGGAAAAGAGACCCAGTACTTC.

The V call is TRBV3-1, the J call TRBJ1-3; the D gene is possibly TRBD1 (5 bases). The CDR3 extends over 12 amino acids. V lost 7 bases and J 8 bases, leaving 12 bases between the germline ends. From germline, CDR1 is LGHDT and CDR2 YNNKEL (reference sequence). CDR3 region: CASTSRGHTIYF. The CDR3, as DNA: TGTGCCAGCACTTCGAGGGGTCACACCATATATTTT.

J is TRBJ1-2 and V is TRBV7-2; 8 nucleotides agree with TRBD1. Unmatched junction bases numbered 3, after V lost 5 bases and J lost 7 bases. Per germline, CDR1 SGHTA and CDR2 FQGNSA. This CDR3 spans 12 amino acids. CDR3 protein: CASSPTGVGYTF. In nucleotides, the CDR3 is TGTGCCAGCAGCCCGACAGGGGTTGGCTACACCTTC.

The J gene is TRBJ2-7, the V gene TRBV20-1; D is undetermined. Germline assignment: CDR1 DFQATT and CDR2 SNEGSKA (reference sequence). V lost 1 base to trimming and J lost 3 bases, with 7 bases between them. This CDR3 is built from 12 residues. The CDR3 spells CSARGYGYEQYF. As DNA, the CDR3 is TGCAGTGCTAGAGGGTACGGCTACGAGCAGTACTTC.